The entry below describes one T cell receptor (beta chain). V lost 1 base and J lost 4; bases outside the gene matches: 5. The CDR3 has 16 amino acids. Germline CDR1 is LNHDA and CDR2 is SQIVND (reference sequence). These data come from a study of blood T cell repertoires in COVID-19. Assay used: immunoSEQ multiplex PCR; TCRdb lists only in-frame clones, some missing. The sample consists of around 380,000 clones, about 80% of them appearing once. The V and J genes are TRBV19 and TRBJ2-1; 9 nucleotides align to TRBD1. Input material: peripheral blood. The source is a human donor with acute or convalescent COVID-19. The donor label of this sample is uncertain. The CDR3 is CASSIVGTGRYNEQFF. CDR3 sequence (DNA): TGTGCCAGTAGTATAGTAGGGACAGGGAGGTACAATGAGCAGTTCTTC.